This TCR beta chain came from a study of cytomegalovirus exposure and HLA in healthy donors. The PCR ran on 60 Vbeta and 13 Jbeta primers. TCRdb's copy holds only in-frame clones and misses some; the assay was immunoSEQ multiplex PCR. This sample's table has roughly 35,000 clones. Germline CDR1 is LNHDA and CDR2 is SQIVND (reference sequence). The CDR3 extends over 16 amino acids. Germline trimming cut 4 bases from V and 2 bases from J; bases unmatched to any gene: 9. The chain combines TRBV19 with TRBJ2-7, with TRBD2 matching 9 bases. This clonotype was obtained from a woman between 40 and 50 years old in good health and CMV-seropositive. Sequencing used PBMCs. The DNA for the CDR3 is TGTGCCAGTAGTAGTCGGAGCGGGAGGAACGCCTACGAGCAGTACTTC. Its protein is CASSSRSGRNAYEQYF.